These 6 T cell receptor beta chains were sequenced from one sample in a study of blood T cell repertoires in COVID-19. Measured with immunoSEQ multiplex PCR; TCRdb has only the in-frame clones, and not every one. The repertoire includes approximately 670,000 clones, over 80% of them detected once, and roughly 0.26% sits in the top ten. The sample consisted of peripheral blood. These receptors were obtained from a woman aged 18-29 years with acute or convalescent COVID-19.

The chain carries TRBV29-1 and TRBJ2-2; 9 positions match TRBD1. Germline V gene lookup returns CDR1 SQVTM and CDR2 ANQGSEA. This CDR3 comprises 17 residues. After removal of 4 bases from V and 4 bases from J, the junction contained 13 bases not matched to a gene. The CDR3: CSVGTLWDRDGTGELFF. CDR3 DNA sequence: TGCAGCGTTGGGACCCTCTGGGACAGGGATGGCACCGGGGAGCTGTTTTTT.

The V gene is TRBV5-1, the J gene TRBJ2-7, with TRBD1 matching over 9 bases. This CDR3 contains 15 residues. The V and J ends lost 4 bases and 4 bases, in that order; junction bases with no gene match: 9. In germline, CDR1 is SGHRS, CDR2 YFSETQ. CDR3 nucleotide sequence: TGCGCCAGCAGCCGTTTGGGGACAGGGAAGTACGAGCAGTACTTC. This gives the protein CASSRLGTGKYEQYF.

This clone has more than one count but fewer than ten. Other nucleotide sequences in the sample specify the same CDR3. This rearrangement joins TRBV5-1 to TRBJ1-2, with 7 bases that match TRBD1. The trim removed 2 bases at V and 8 bases at J, leaving 6 bases unmatched. The CDR3 is 13 amino acids. Germline CDR1 SGHRS, CDR2 YFSETQ. Here the CDR3 DNA reads TGCGCCAGCAGCTTAGGGACAGTATACGGCTACACCTTC. Translated, it gives CASSLGTVYGYTF.

The rearrangement links TRBV7-2 to TRBJ2-5, with D possibly TRBD1 on 5 matching bases. Trimming pared 7 bases from V and 3 bases from J, leaving 15 bases between. The CDR3 totals 14 residues. CDR1 SGHTA and CDR2 FQGNSA come from the germline V gene. The DNA for the CDR3 is TGTGCCAGCATCCCCGACAGAGCCAAAGAGACCCAGTACTTC. It encodes CASIPDRAKETQYF.

The table lists this clone with a count of one. Since the CDR3 does not end with the conserved phenylalanine or tryptophan, this likely comes from a read error. No DNA is shown, since the ends of the CDR3 on it are uncertain; the CDR3 is the one TCRdb lists. The chain couples TRBV6-2 or TRBV6-3 to TRBJ1-2; no check of the table's D call, TRBD1, against the DNA was made. The CDR3 is 12 residues long, counting both termini. The germline CDR1 and CDR2 sequences are MNHEY and SVGEGT. The CDR3 is CASSFDRAHHFS.

The CDR3 protein is CASGTGTGGGLDNEKLFF. In DNA, the CDR3 is TGTGCTAGTGGGACGGGCACAGGGGGCGGGTTAGATAATGAAAAACTGTTTTTT. The chain combines TRBV12-5 with TRBJ1-4; TRBD1 matches at 9 bases. CDR3 length: 18 residues. The V gene end was trimmed by 6 bases and the J gene end by 4 bases; junction bases not matched to a gene: 15. CDR1 LGHNT and CDR2 FRNRAP come from the germline V gene.